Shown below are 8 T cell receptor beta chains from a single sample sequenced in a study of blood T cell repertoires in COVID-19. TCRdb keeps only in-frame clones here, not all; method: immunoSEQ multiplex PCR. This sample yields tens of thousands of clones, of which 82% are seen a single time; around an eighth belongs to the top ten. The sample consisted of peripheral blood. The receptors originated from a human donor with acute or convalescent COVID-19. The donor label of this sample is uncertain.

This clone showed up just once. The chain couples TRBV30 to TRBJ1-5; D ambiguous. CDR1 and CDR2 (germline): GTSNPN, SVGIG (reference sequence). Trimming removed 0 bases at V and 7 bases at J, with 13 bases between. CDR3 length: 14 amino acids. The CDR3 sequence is CAWSVLGLNQPQHF. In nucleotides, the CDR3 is TGTGCCTGGAGTGTATTGGGCCTAAACCAGCCCCAGCATTTT.

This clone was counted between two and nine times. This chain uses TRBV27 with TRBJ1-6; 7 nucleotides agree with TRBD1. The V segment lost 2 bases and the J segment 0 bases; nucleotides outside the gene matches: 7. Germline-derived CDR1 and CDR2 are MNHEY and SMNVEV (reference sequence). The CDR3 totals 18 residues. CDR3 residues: CASSLEGAVSSYNSPLHF. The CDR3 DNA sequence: TGTGCCAGCAGTTTAGAGGGGGCGGTTAGCTCCTATAATTCACCCCTCCACTTT.

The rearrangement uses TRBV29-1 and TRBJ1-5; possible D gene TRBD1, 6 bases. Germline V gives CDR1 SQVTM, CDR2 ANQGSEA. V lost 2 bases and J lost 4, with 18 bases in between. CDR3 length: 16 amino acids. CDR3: CSVEISAAGENQPQHF. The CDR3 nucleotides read TGCAGCGTTGAAATTTCCGCGGCAGGGGAGAATCAGCCCCAGCATTTT.

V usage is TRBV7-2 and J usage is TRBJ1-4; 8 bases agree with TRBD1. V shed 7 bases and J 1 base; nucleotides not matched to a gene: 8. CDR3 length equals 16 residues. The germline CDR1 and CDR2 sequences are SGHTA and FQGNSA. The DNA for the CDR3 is TGTGCCAGCAATAGACAGGGGACCCTAACTAATGAAAAACTGTTTTTT. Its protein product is CASNRQGTLTNEKLFF.

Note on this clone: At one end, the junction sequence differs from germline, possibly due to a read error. The CDR3 loop is CASSLEGDQPQHF. For the CDR3, the DNA is TGTGCCAGCAGTTTAGAGGGAGATCAGCCCCAGCATTTT. V and J are TRBV7-9 and TRBJ1-5, with unresolved D. CDR3 size: 13 residues. The germline V gene has CDR1 SEHNR and CDR2 FQNEAQ (reference sequence).

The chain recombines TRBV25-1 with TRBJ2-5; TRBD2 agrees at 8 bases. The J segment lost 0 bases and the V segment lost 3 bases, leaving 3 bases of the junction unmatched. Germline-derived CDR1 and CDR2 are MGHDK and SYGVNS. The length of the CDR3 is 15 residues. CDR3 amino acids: CASSDPAGDQETQYF. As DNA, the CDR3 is TGTGCCAGCAGTGATCCAGCGGGGGACCAAGAGACCCAGTACTTC. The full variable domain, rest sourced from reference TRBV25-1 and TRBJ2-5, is EADIYQTPRYLVIGTGKKITLECSQTMGHDKMYWYQQDPGMELHLIHYSYGVNSTEKGDLSSESTVSRIRTEHFPLTLESARPSHTSQYLCASSDPAGDQETQYFGPGTRLLVL.

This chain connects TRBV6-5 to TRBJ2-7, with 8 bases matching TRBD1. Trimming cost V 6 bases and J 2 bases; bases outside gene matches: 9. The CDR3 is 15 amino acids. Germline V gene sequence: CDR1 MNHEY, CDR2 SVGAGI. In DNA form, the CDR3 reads TGTGCCAGCAGACGATCGGGACAGGATGCCTACGAGCAGTACTTC. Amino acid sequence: CASRRSGQDAYEQYF.

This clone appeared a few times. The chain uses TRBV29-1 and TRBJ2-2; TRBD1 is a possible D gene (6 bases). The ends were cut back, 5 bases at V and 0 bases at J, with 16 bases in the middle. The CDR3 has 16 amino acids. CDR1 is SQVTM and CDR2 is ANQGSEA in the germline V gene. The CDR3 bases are TGCAGCGTTTGGGTCAGGGGCAATGCGAACACCGGGGAGCTGTTTTTT. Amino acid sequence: CSVWVRGNANTGELFF.